This is a list of T cell receptor beta chains from one sample in a study of blood T cell repertoires in COVID-19. Assay used: immunoSEQ multiplex PCR; TCRdb lists only in-frame clones, some missing. The table shows 280,000 or so clones, with 90% occurring only once. The specimen was PBMCs or T cells enriched from blood (not recorded which). Every receptor here comes from a young woman with acute COVID-19. Both conserved end residues are part of each CDR3. Each record gives: V gene, J gene, clone size, D gene, CDR3 protein, CDR3 DNA. The D gene is left open where the match is weak. The size field is filled for only some rows; it gives once, few, many or a size class.

TRBV5-1	TRBJ1-6	-	-	CASRTGGNSPLHF	TGCGCCAGCAGGACGGGGGGAAATTCACCCCTCCACTTT
TRBV5-1	TRBJ1-3	once	-	CASSPYSGNTIYF	TGCGCCAGCAGCCCTTACTCTGGAAACACCATATATTTT
TRBV7-6	TRBJ2-7	few	-	CASSLGGDSYEQYF	TGTGCCAGCAGCTTAGGGGGAGACTCCTACGAGCAGTACTTC
TRBV19	TRBJ2-2	-	TRBD1	CASRDRTNTGELFF	TGTGCCAGCCGGGACAGGACGAACACCGGGGAGCTGTTTTTT
TRBV5-1	TRBJ1-2	-	TRBD1	CASSIDRGNYGYTF	TGCGCCAGCAGCATAGACAGGGGGAACTATGGCTACACCTTC
TRBV19	TRBJ2-7	-	TRBD2	CASSPLATSGYEQYF	TGTGCCAGTAGTCCCCTAGCCACTAGCGGGTACGAGCAGTACTTC
TRBV30	TRBJ2-7	-	TRBD1	CAWSAGTGTYEQYF	TGTGCCTGGAGTGCCGGGACAGGGACCTACGAGCAGTACTTC
TRBV14	TRBJ2-2	-	-	CASSQRRVNTGELFF	TGTGCCAGCAGCCAACGCAGGGTTAACACCGGGGAGCTGTTTTTT
TRBV6-5	TRBJ1-4	-	-	CASSYRADRWNEKLFF	TGTGCCAGCAGTTACCGCGCAGACAGGTGGAATGAAAAACTGTTTTTT
TRBV19	TRBJ2-7	-	TRBD2	CASKLAGGSGEQYF	TGTGCCAGTAAACTAGCGGGAGGGTCGGGCGAGCAGTACTTC
TRBV28	TRBJ1-4	-	-	CASSAVRDEKLFF	TGTGCCAGCAGTGCGGTCCGTGATGAAAAACTGTTTTTT
TRBV2	TRBJ2-7	-	-	CASLGQVPGGQYF	TGTGCCAGCCTTGGACAGGTCCCCGGGGGGCAGTACTTC
TRBV18	TRBJ2-7	few	TRBD2	CASSPGTSRAYEQYF	TGTGCCAGCTCACCCGGGACTAGCCGAGCCTACGAGCAGTACTTC
TRBV6-4	TRBJ2-2	-	-	CASSEDGREGTGELFF	TGTGCCAGCAGTGAAGATGGCCGGGAAGGCACCGGGGAGCTGTTTTTT
TRBV5-1	TRBJ2-5	-	TRBD1	CASSLDRGVAETQYF	TGCGCCAGCAGCTTAGACAGGGGGGTGGCAGAGACCCAGTACTTC
TRBV28	TRBJ1-1	-	TRBD1	CASSKLTGKTEAFF	TGTGCCAGCAGCAAACTGACAGGGAAGACTGAAGCTTTCTTT
TRBV5-1	TRBJ2-7	-	TRBD1	CASSYRQGPYEQYF	TGCGCCAGCAGCTACCGACAGGGACCCTACGAGCAGTACTTC
TRBV19	TRBJ2-1	-	-	CASSRRGSNEQFF	TGTGCCAGTAGTCGACGGGGGAGCAATGAGCAGTTCTTC
TRBV7-8	TRBJ1-1	once	TRBD1	CASSLEPGTVNTEAFF	TGTGCCAGCAGCTTAGAACCCGGGACAGTGAACACTGAAGCTTTCTTT
TRBV5-8	TRBJ2-1	-	TRBD2	CASSQGTSGRYNEQFF	TGTGCCAGCAGCCAAGGGACTAGCGGGAGATACAATGAGCAGTTCTTC
TRBV2	TRBJ1-2	-	-	CASSRGTNYGYTF	TGTGCCAGCAGTAGGGGGACTAACTATGGCTACACCTTC
TRBV9	TRBJ1-2	-	TRBD1	CASSVAGGNYGYTF	TGTGCCAGCAGCGTAGCAGGGGGTAACTATGGCTACACCTTC
TRBV5-1	TRBJ2-7	-	-	CASRIVQPGRSWSYEQYF	TGCGCCAGCAGGATTGTCCAACCTGGCCGTTCATGGTCCTACGAGCAGTACTTC
TRBV10-2	TRBJ2-7	-	-	CASSESLTVQVKQYF	TGCGCCAGCAGTGAGAGTCTCACAGTACAAGTCAAGCAGTACTTC
TRBV19	TRBJ1-6	few	TRBD1	CASRDHPGQGGNSPLHF	TGTGCCAGCAGAGACCACCCTGGACAGGGGGGTAATTCACCCCTCCACTTT
TRBV28	TRBJ1-4	-	-	CASSFPDKLNEKLFF	TGTGCCAGCAGTTTCCCCGACAAATTAAATGAAAAACTGTTTTTT
TRBV27	TRBJ1-5	-	-	CASSSRGHLGQPQHF	TGTGCCAGCAGTTCCAGGGGACATTTGGGGCAGCCCCAGCATTTT
TRBV7-9	TRBJ1-2	-	-	CASSLEGGNNYGYTF	TGTGCCAGCAGCTTAGAGGGAGGAAATAACTATGGCTACACCTTC
TRBV18	TRBJ1-1	-	-	CASSARALGVNTEAFF	TGTGCCAGCTCAGCCAGGGCTTTAGGCGTGAACACTGAAGCTTTCTTT
TRBV5-1	TRBJ1-4	-	-	CASSLHAGGGEKLFF	TGCGCCAGCAGCTTGCACGCGGGGGGAGGTGAAAAACTGTTTTTT
TRBV6-5	TRBJ2-7	-	TRBD1	CASSSRQGRDEQYF	TGTGCCAGCAGCTCTCGACAGGGTAGGGACGAGCAGTACTTC
TRBV18	TRBJ1-2	-	-	CASSPTLSLREDYGYTF	TGTGCCAGCTCACCGACACTAAGCCTCAGGGAGGACTATGGCTACACCTTC
TRBV28	TRBJ2-3	once	-	CASSPPRGGSTDTQYF	TGTGCCAGCAGCCCTCCCCGCGGCGGGAGCACAGATACGCAGTATTTT
TRBV23-1	TRBJ1-5	once	-	CASSHADKANQPQHF	TGCGCCAGCAGTCACGCGGACAAGGCCAATCAGCCCCAGCATTTT
TRBV24-1	TRBJ2-7	-	TRBD2	CATSEGGLGTGYEQYF	TGTGCCACCAGTGAGGGAGGGCTTGGGACGGGCTACGAGCAGTACTTC
TRBV12-3/TRBV12-4	TRBJ1-1	once	-	CASRPMSTEAFF	TGTGCCAGCAGGCCCATGAGTACTGAAGCTTTCTTT
TRBV7-9	TRBJ2-7	-	TRBD2	CASSSSGSNYEQYF	TGTGCCAGCAGCTCTAGCGGGAGTAACTACGAGCAGTACTTC
TRBV5-5	TRBJ2-2	-	TRBD1	CASSSRTGADTGELFF	TGTGCCAGCAGCTCGAGGACAGGGGCGGACACCGGGGAGCTGTTTTTT
TRBV27	TRBJ2-1	-	-	CASSLQGNEQFF	TGTGCCAGCAGTTTACAGGGGAATGAGCAGTTCTTC
TRBV28	TRBJ2-4	-	-	CASSLTGSNIQYF	TGTGCCAGCAGTTTAACGGGGAGCAACATTCAGTACTTC
TRBV30	TRBJ1-4	-	TRBD1	CAWNRPGTATNEKLFF	TGTGCCTGGAATCGACCCGGGACAGCAACTAATGAAAAACTGTTTTTT
TRBV5-1	TRBJ2-1	-	TRBD2	CASSLVPSGRIDNEQFF	TGCGCCAGCAGCTTGGTGCCTAGCGGGAGAATTGACAATGAGCAGTTCTTC
TRBV4-1	TRBJ1-1	-	-	CASSQGRGNTEAFF	TGCGCCAGCAGCCAAGGTCGCGGGAACACTGAAGCTTTCTTT
TRBV25-1	TRBJ1-6	-	-	CASSETQGGQNNSPLHF	TGTGCCAGCAGTGAAACCCAGGGAGGGCAGAATAATTCACCCCTCCACTTT
TRBV7-2	TRBJ1-5	-	-	CASSLYSQPQHF	TGTGCCAGCAGCTTATATAGTCAGCCCCAGCATTTT
TRBV19	TRBJ2-1	-	TRBD2	CASSPRTSGSRNEQFF	TGTGCCAGTAGTCCAAGGACTAGCGGGAGCCGCAATGAGCAGTTCTTC
TRBV19	TRBJ2-3	once	TRBD2	CASRLTRASGRHDTQYF	TGTGCCAGTAGGCTTACTAGGGCTAGCGGGAGGCACGATACGCAGTATTTT
TRBV7-2	TRBJ2-1	-	-	CASSGQFTYNEQFF	TGTGCCAGCAGCGGACAGTTTACGTACAATGAGCAGTTCTTC
TRBV4-3	TRBJ1-2	-	TRBD1	CASSQDRQGAYGYTF	TGCGCCAGCAGCCAAGATCGGCAGGGGGCCTATGGCTACACCTTC
TRBV10-2	TRBJ1-1	-	-	CASWGMVNTEAFF	TGCGCCAGCTGGGGCATGGTGAACACTGAAGCTTTCTTT
TRBV7-9	TRBJ2-2	once	TRBD2	CASGYGTSFTGELFF	TGTGCCAGCGGCTATGGGACTAGCTTTACCGGGGAGCTGTTTTTT
TRBV2	TRBJ1-1	-	TRBD1	CASSEGQGKTEAFF	TGTGCCAGCAGTGAAGGACAGGGGAAAACTGAAGCTTTCTTT